The 17 T cell receptor beta chains presented below share a single source sample, sequenced in a study of shared clonotypes between healthy human individuals. The data were produced by immunoSEQ multiplex PCR, yet TCRdb's version contains in-frame clones alone and is incomplete. Altogether 2 million to 2.5 million clones are present, 85% to 95% being singletons, with the ten largest covering 0.3% to 0.4%. Material for sequencing was naive CD4+ T cells from PBMCs. Subset defined: CD45RA+ positively selected. The receptors were sampled from a man younger than 30 in good health. Some clones in this sample may be carry-over from other donors' samples.

The rearrangement uses TRBV10-3 and TRBJ2-7, with no clear D. This CDR3 region has 12 residues. Deletions cut 6 bases from V and 6 bases from J, with 12 bases between. Germline assignment: CDR1 ENHRY and CDR2 SYGVKD. The CDR3 sequence is CAIRSFGREQYF. In DNA form, the CDR3 reads TGTGCCATCAGATCTTTCGGGCGCGAGCAGTACTTC.

The gene calls are TRBV6-5 and TRBJ2-2; 8 bases match TRBD1. In germline, CDR1 is MNHEY, CDR2 SVGAGI. Trimming at V came to 5 bases and at J to 5 bases, leaving 4 bases not matched to a gene. CDR3 size: 14 residues. The chain's CDR3 is CASSQRTGTGELFF. CDR3 sequence (DNA): TGTGCCAGCAGTCAAAGGACAGGGACCGGGGAGCTGTTTTTT.

The rearrangement links TRBV28 to TRBJ2-4; the match to TRBD1 covers 7 bases. Trimming at V came to 6 bases and at J to 0 bases, leaving 11 bases not matched to a gene. The CDR3 is made up of 17 amino acids. Germline V gene lookup returns CDR1 MDHEN and CDR2 SYDVKM. CDR3 coding DNA: TGTGCCAGCAGAAAGACGACAGGGACGTTAGCCAAAAACATTCAGTACTTC. Its translation is CASRKTTGTLAKNIQYF.

The chain uses TRBV7-6 and TRBJ2-1, with D unresolved. Germline loops: CDR1 SGHVS, CDR2 FNYEAQ. The CDR3 runs 13 residues. V was pared by 1 base and J by 4 bases, with 5 bases between. The CDR3 reads CASSLGRYNEQFF. The CDR3 DNA reads TGTGCCAGCAGCTTAGGCAGGTACAATGAGCAGTTCTTC.

V gene TRBV5-1 combines with J gene TRBJ2-5; maybe TRBD1 (6 bases). Trimming took 0 bases from V and 9 from J, leaving 15 bases between them. The CDR3 totals 14 residues. The germline V gene encodes CDR1 SGHRS and CDR2 YFSETQ. CDR3 sequence: CASSLAGRGSAQYF. In DNA, the CDR3 is TGCGCCAGCAGCTTGGCCGGCAGGGGTAGTGCCCAGTACTTC.

This chain uses TRBV10-3 with TRBJ2-7; TRBD1 matches at 8 bases. This CDR3 is 13 amino acids long. V lost 5 bases and J lost 6; bases outside the gene matches: 6. The germline V gene encodes CDR1 ENHRY and CDR2 SYGVKD. The CDR3 here is CAISRLRGLEQYF. The CDR3 nucleotides are TGTGCCATCAGTCGACTCAGGGGGCTCGAGCAGTACTTC.

CDR3 sequence reads: CASSSKQGAHRYGYTF. The CDR3 nucleotides are TGTGCCAGCAGCTCAAAACAGGGGGCGCATAGGTATGGCTACACCTTC. This sequence joins TRBV13 and TRBJ1-2; 9 positions match TRBD1. V trimming: 4 bases; J trimming: 5 bases; junction bases outside the gene matches: 11. Germline V gene sequence: CDR1 PRHDT, CDR2 FYEKMQ (reference sequence). The CDR3 has 16 residues.

The V gene is TRBV4-2, the J gene TRBJ2-2, with 7 bases aligning to TRBD2. This CDR3 is built from 16 residues. Germline trimming cut 4 bases from V and 3 bases from J; bases unmatched to any gene: 8. CDR1 is LGHNA and CDR2 is YNFKEQ in the germline V gene. This CDR3 is CASSPRSGTYTGELFF. The DNA for the CDR3 is TGTGCCAGCAGCCCACGAAGCGGGACCTACACCGGGGAGCTGTTTTTT.

The chain combines TRBV7-8 with TRBJ2-2, with 11 bases aligning to TRBD2. J was trimmed by 3 bases and V by 5 bases; bases with no gene match: 17. In germline, CDR1 is SGHVS, CDR2 FQNEAQ. The CDR3 has 20 residues. The CDR3 region has the DNA TGTGCCAGCAGCCCCTGGCCGACTAGCGGGGCGGCTTTTGACACCGGGGAGCTGTTTTTT. It specifies CASSPWPTSGAAFDTGELFF.

The J gene is TRBJ2-7, the V gene TRBV19, with 7 bases matching TRBD1. The CDR3 has 14 amino acids. V lost 3 bases and J lost 1; bases outside the gene matches: 3. CDR1 and CDR2 from the germline V gene are LNHDA and SQIVND (reference sequence). The CDR3 DNA reads TGTGCCAGTAGTATCGAGGACAGGTCCTACGAGCAGTACTTC. Its protein is CASSIEDRSYEQYF.

The CDR3 sequence is CAWSVGGAGTEAFF. The CDR3 bases are TGTGCCTGGAGTGTAGGAGGGGCTGGCACTGAAGCTTTCTTT. This chain uses TRBV30 with TRBJ1-1; perhaps TRBD1 as D (5 bases). The CDR3 is 14 amino acids. V dropped 0 bases and J dropped 4 bases, with 12 bases sitting between them. The germline V gene has CDR1 GTSNPN and CDR2 SVGIG (reference sequence).

This chain joins TRBV5-5 and TRBJ1-1, with D unclear. CDR1 is SGHKS and CDR2 is YYEKEE in the germline V gene (reference sequence). The CDR3 sequence is 14 residues long. V was pared by 4 bases and J by 3 bases, with 13 bases between. DNA of the CDR3: TGTGCCAGCAGCCCCGGAGCGGTACACACTGAAGCTTTCTTT. Amino acids: CASSPGAVHTEAFF.

The rearrangement links TRBV11-2 to TRBJ2-7; 11 bases line up with TRBD1. Germline assignment: CDR1 SGHAT and CDR2 FQNNGV. V trimming: 5 bases; J trimming: 5 bases; junction bases outside the gene matches: 5. This CDR3 contains 14 residues. DNA for the CDR3: TGTGCCAGCAGCCTCGGACAGGGGGCGAACGAGCAGTACTTC. Amino acids: CASSLGQGANEQYF.

The chain recombines TRBV5-1 with TRBJ2-7; D tentatively reads TRBD1 or TRBD2 (6 bases each). CDR1 is SGHRS, CDR2 YFSETQ, per germline. CDR3 size: 14 residues. Between the trimmed V and J ends, which lost 0 bases and 5 bases, there was a span of 12 bases. DNA for the CDR3: TGCGCCAGCAGCTTGGCCCGGGGGCTCAACGAGCAGTACTTC. It yields the protein CASSLARGLNEQYF.

As for this clone: This sequence may be a read error, since a much larger clone differs from it by one base. The chain links TRBV9 to TRBJ1-1; maybe TRBD1 (5 bases). Germline V lookup: CDR1 SGDLS, CDR2 YYNGEE. This CDR3 comprises 13 residues. Trimming removed 4 bases at V and 1 base at J, with 8 bases between. The CDR3 reads CASSFDRNTEAFF. CDR3 DNA: TGTGCCAGCAGCTTTGACAGGAACACTGAAGCTTTCTTT.

The genes are TRBV6-1 and TRBJ1-2, with 8 bases aligning to TRBD1. CDR1 and CDR2 from the germline V gene are MNHNS and SASEGT. V dropped 8 bases and J dropped 2; count of bases not matched to a gene: 4. This CDR3 comprises 13 residues. CDR3 region: CASEAGGNYGYTF. CDR3 DNA sequence: TGTGCCAGCGAGGCAGGGGGCAACTATGGCTACACCTTC.

This clone has just one count. The V call is TRBV6-1, the J call TRBJ2-3, with 10 positions matching TRBD2. Germline CDR1 and CDR2: MNHNS and SASEGT. The CDR3 extends over 15 amino acids. The ends lost 6 bases at V and 6 bases at J; junction bases unmatched: 9. CDR3 sequence (DNA): TGTGCCAGCAGCCTAGCCCTAGCGGGGGAGGATACGCAGTATTTT. Amino acid sequence: CASSLALAGEDTQYF.